This is a list of T cell receptor beta chains from one sample in a study of early T cells in non-severe SARS-CoV-2 infection. Using its own MiXCR run on the 5' RACE reads, TCRdb lists one record per CDR3 protein. In the table there are some 50,000 distinct CDR3 sequences, about 4.2% of which are singletons. Material for sequencing was whole blood. The receptors come from an adult who was a healthcare worker with PCR-confirmed SARS-CoV-2 infection or an uninfected control (not recorded which). The CDR3 runs from the conserved cysteine through the conserved F or W. The D gene is left open where the match is weak. Clone size, where shown, is once, few, many, or a class for clones that have expanded.

d_call,j_call,clone_size,v_call,cdr3_aa,cdr3_nt
-,TRBJ2-1,many,TRBV5-8,CASSLPENNEQFF,TGTGCCAGCAGCTTGCCAGAAAACAATGAGCAGTTCTTC
TRBD1,TRBJ1-3,few,TRBV20-1,CSARGGDRGPRSGNTIYF,TGCAGTGCTAGGGGAGGGGACAGGGGGCCTCGCTCTGGAAACACCATATATTTT
-,TRBJ2-7,many,TRBV6-1,CASSDPGNYEQYF,TGTGCCAGCAGTGATCCCGGGAACTACGAGCAGTACTTC
TRBD1,TRBJ2-1,-,TRBV5-1,CTSSPGQGRGNEQFF,TGCACCAGCAGCCCTGGACAGGGCAGAGGCAATGAGCAGTTCTTC
-,TRBJ1-1,many,TRBV5-4,CASRQDSRRAEAFF,TGTGCCAGCAGACAGGACAGTAGGCGGGCTGAAGCTTTCTTT
TRBD2,TRBJ2-4,many,TRBV4-3,CASSYWGLASNIQYF,TGCGCCAGCAGCTACTGGGGACTAGCATCAAACATTCAGTACTTC
-,TRBJ2-5,-,TRBV20-1,CSASRQNVQETQYF,TGCAGTGCCTCGAGACAGAACGTCCAAGAGACCCAGTACTTC
-,TRBJ2-2,many,TRBV29-1,CSVDLKNTGELFF,TGCAGCGTTGATCTCAAGAACACCGGGGAGCTGTTTTTT
-,TRBJ1-1,many,TRBV20-1,CSASPRGVGTEAFF,TGCAGTGCTAGTCCGCGGGGGGTAGGGACTGAAGCTTTCTTT
TRBD2,TRBJ2-1,-,TRBV7-6,CASSLAPGLAGVYNEQFF,TGTGCCAGCAGCTTAGCGCCGGGACTAGCGGGGGTATACAATGAGCAGTTCTTC
TRBD2,TRBJ2-1,few,TRBV7-3,CASSHGLGAYNEQFF,TGTGCCAGCAGCCATGGACTAGGGGCCTACAATGAGCAGTTCTTC
-,TRBJ2-7,medium-sized,TRBV10-3,CAISETGDGYEQYF,TGTGCCATCAGTGAGACAGGAGATGGGTACGAGCAGTACTTC
-,TRBJ2-1,many,TRBV20-1,CSARSPGRSYNEQFF,TGCAGTGCTAGAAGCCCAGGGCGGTCGTACAATGAGCAGTTCTTC
-,TRBJ1-3,many,TRBV10-1,CASTMHVSGNTIYF,TGCGCCAGCACCATGCACGTCTCTGGAAACACCATATATTTT
-,TRBJ2-5,-,TRBV20-1,CSAREETLGGETQYF,TGCAGTGCTAGAGAGGAGACCTTGGGCGGGGAGACCCAGTACTTC
-,TRBJ1-1,-,TRBV5-1,CASSSMTQGTNTEAFF,TGCGCCAGCAGCTCGATGACCCAGGGGACGAACACTGAAGCTTTCTTT
TRBD1,TRBJ2-7,-,TRBV6-1,CASRGQGADEQYF,TGTGCCAGCAGGGGACAGGGGGCAGACGAGCAGTACTTC